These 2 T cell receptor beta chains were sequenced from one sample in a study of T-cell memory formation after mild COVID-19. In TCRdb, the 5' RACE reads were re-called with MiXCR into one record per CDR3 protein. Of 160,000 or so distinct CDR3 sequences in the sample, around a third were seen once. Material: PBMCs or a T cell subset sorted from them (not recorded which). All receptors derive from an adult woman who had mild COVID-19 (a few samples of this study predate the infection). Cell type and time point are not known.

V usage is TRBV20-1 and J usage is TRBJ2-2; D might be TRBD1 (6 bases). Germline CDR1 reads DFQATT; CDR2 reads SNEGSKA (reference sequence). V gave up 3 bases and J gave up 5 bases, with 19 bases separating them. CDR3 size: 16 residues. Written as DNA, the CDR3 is TGCAGTGCTAGGCTCTCCAGGGGAAGAGGGACCGGGGAGCTGTTTTTT. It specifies CSARLSRGRGTGELFF.

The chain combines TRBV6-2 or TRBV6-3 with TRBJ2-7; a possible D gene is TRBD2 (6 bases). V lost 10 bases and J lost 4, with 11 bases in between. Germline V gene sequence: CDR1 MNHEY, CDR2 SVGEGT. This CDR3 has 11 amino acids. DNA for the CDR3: TGTGCCACGGAGGGGAGTTACGAGCAGTACTTC. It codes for CATEGSYEQYF.